The T cell receptor (beta chain) under discussion was sequenced for a study of T cell repertoires in cytomegalovirus infection. Regarding the study as a whole: The response measured ex vivo was dominated by TCR beta clonotypes (HLA-C-restricted and CMV-specific).

MiXCR, run by TCRdb on the reads, gives a single entry per CDR3 protein. The repertoire holds around 490,000 distinct CDR3 sequences, with roughly 29% as singletons. Trimming removed 0 bases from V and 3 bases from J, with 9 bases in between. Per germline, CDR1 SQVTM and CDR2 ANQGSEA. This CDR3 has 13 residues. For this clonotype: Its antigen is not known.

The rearrangement uses TRBV29-1 and TRBJ2-7; D may be TRBD2 (5 bases). Sequenced input: PBMCs. The source is a human donor in good health (CMV status not recorded). Some clones in this sample may be carry-over from other donors' samples. CDR3 bases: TGCAGCGTTGAAGATACAGCGGACTACGAGCAGTACTTC. Translation gives CSVEDTADYEQYF.